One and the same sample provided the 20 T cell receptor beta chains below, sequenced in a study of identical twins. In TCRdb, the 5' RACE reads were re-called with MiXCR into one record per CDR3 protein. The data contain approximately 210,000 distinct CDR3 sequences, about 6.7% of them singletons. These sequences were also reported in another study, on T cells expressing NK-cell markers.

Sequencing used CD8+ T cells sorted from blood. These receptor sequences come from a woman aged 18-30 years in good health.

This clonotype was seen a few times. The chain uses TRBV14 and TRBJ2-7, with TRBD1 matching over 8 bases. V shed 1 base, J shed 6 bases, and the junction held 11 bases outside the gene matches. This CDR3 is 16 amino acids long. From germline, CDR1 is SGHDN and CDR2 FVKESK. DNA for the CDR3: TGTGCCAGCAGCCAAGGGTTCGGACAGGGCCTCGGCGAGCAGTACTTC. Translation: CASSQGFGQGLGEQYF. Drawing the rest from reference TRBV14 and TRBJ2-7, the complete variable domain is EAGVTQFPSHSVIEKGQTVTLRCDPISGHDNLYWYRRVMGKEIKFLLHFVKESKQDESGMPNNRFLAERTGGTYSTLKVQPAELEDSGVYFCASSQGFGQGLGEQYFGPGTRLTVT.

In this sample, this clonotype turned up a few times. This chain connects TRBV6-6 to TRBJ2-6, with D perhaps TRBD2 (5 bases). Germline V gene data show CDR1 as MNHNY and CDR2 as SVGAGI (reference sequence). The V and J ends lost 10 bases and 0 bases respectively, with 7 bases between them. The CDR3 covers 13 residues. CDR3 bases: TGTGCCACGGCGGGCTCTGGGGCCAACGTCCTGACTTTC. It is translated as CATAGSGANVLTF.

This clonotype was recorded a few times. The V call is TRBV5-5, the J call TRBJ1-1; D may be TRBD1 (5 bases). The CDR3 is 13 residues long. Deletions cut 1 base from V and 5 bases from J, with 9 bases between. Germline CDR1 is SGHKS and CDR2 is YYEKEE (reference sequence). The CDR3 DNA sequence: TGTGCCAGCAGCTTGAGGGACTGGACTGAAGCTTTCTTT. Translating gives CASSLRDWTEAFF.

This clonotype was seen a handful of times. J is TRBJ2-7 and V is TRBV4-3; a possible D gene is TRBD2 (6 bases). V shed 1 base and J shed 2 bases, with 12 bases lying between them. This CDR3 has 15 amino acids. CDR1 is LGHNA and CDR2 is YSLEER in the germline V gene. The CDR3, as DNA: TGCGCCAGCAGCCAAGTGGTAGCGGATACCTACGAGCAGTACTTC. Translating gives CASSQVVADTYEQYF.

The J gene is TRBJ2-5, the V gene TRBV12-5; D remains ambiguous. Germline V CDR1 and CDR2: LGHNT, FRNRAP. The CDR3 runs 12 residues. V lost 8 bases to trimming and J lost 5 bases, with 12 bases between them. CDR3 bases: TGTGCTAGTAGTGAGCATGGGGAGACCCAGTACTTC. It encodes CASSEHGETQYF.

Ten or more counts support this clonotype. The chain is built from TRBV15 and TRBJ2-3, with a tentative D call TRBD2 (5 bases). The ends were cut back, 7 bases at V and 5 bases at J, with 7 bases in the middle. Germline CDR1 LNHNV, CDR2 YYDKDF (reference sequence). This CDR3 is built from 11 residues. As DNA, the CDR3 is TGTGCCACCATCCGGGGAGATACGCAGTATTTT. This codes for CATIRGDTQYF.

This clonotype was seen ten or more times. This rearrangement joins TRBV9 to TRBJ2-3, with D maybe TRBD2 (6 bases). This CDR3 region has 15 residues. Per the germline V gene, CDR1 is SGDLS and CDR2 is YYNGEE. The V gene lost 0 bases and the J gene lost 1 base, with 9 bases spanning the gap. CDR3 sequence: CASSVEGGRTDTQYF. As DNA, the CDR3 is TGTGCCAGCAGCGTAGAGGGAGGTCGCACAGATACGCAGTATTTT.

At least ten counts were recorded for this clonotype. The CDR3 bases are TGTGCCATCAGTGCTGGACTAGCGGGAGACCATGAGCAGTTCTTC. This encodes CAISAGLAGDHEQFF. This sequence joins TRBV10-3 and TRBJ2-1, with 13 bases lining up with TRBD2. Germline V lookup: CDR1 ENHRY, CDR2 SYGVKD. This CDR3 region has 15 residues. The V and J ends lost 4 bases and 8 bases, in that order; junction bases with no gene match: 5.

This clonotype was recorded many times. The V call is TRBV24-1, the J call TRBJ2-1, with 10 nucleotides matching TRBD1. J lost 16 bases, V lost 3 bases, and 11 bases had no gene match. Germline CDR1 KGHDR, CDR2 SFDVKD. There are 14 residues in the CDR3. The CDR3 here is CATSDRLFGTGVFF. CDR3 coding DNA: TGTGCCACCAGTGATCGATTGTTCGGGACAGGGGTTTTCTTC.

The chain links TRBV9 to TRBJ2-2; 14 positions match TRBD2. V lost 2 bases and J lost 8; bases outside the gene matches: 2. The CDR3 sequence is 15 residues long. The germline CDR1 and CDR2 sequences are SGDLS and YYNGEE. CDR3 nucleotide sequence: TGTGCCAGCAGCGTGACTAGCGGGGGGGGTGGGGAGCTGTTTTTT. Amino acid sequence: CASSVTSGGGGELFF. Looking up the rest from reference TRBV9 and TRBJ2-2 gives the full variable domain: DSGVTQTPKHLITATGQRVTLRCSPRSGDLSVYWYQQSLDQGLQFLIQYYNGEERAKGNILERFSAQQFPDLHSELNLSSLELGDSALYFCASSVTSGGGGELFFGEGSRLTVL.

V is TRBV14 and J is TRBJ2-1; 12 nucleotides line up with TRBD2. In germline, CDR1 is SGHDN, CDR2 FVKESK. The CDR3 covers 15 residues. V lost 3 bases and J lost 9; bases outside the gene matches: 6. CDR3 region: CASSQTTSGGVEQFF. Written as DNA, the CDR3 is TGTGCCAGCAGCCAGACGACTAGCGGGGGCGTTGAGCAGTTCTTC.

This clonotype was counted a few times. V gene TRBV27 combines with J gene TRBJ2-7; D unresolved. CDR3 size: 14 residues. Germline V gene data show CDR1 as MNHEY and CDR2 as SMNVEV (reference sequence). With 4 bases removed from V and 4 bases from J, the gap between germline ends came to 14 bases. CDR3 nucleotides: TGTGCCAGCAGTTCAATTGGTCTCGCTTACGAGCAGTACTTC. It is translated as CASSSIGLAYEQYF.

The table lists this clonotype with a few counts. The V and J genes are TRBV25-1 and TRBJ2-1, with TRBD2 matching 9 bases. The CDR3 contains 15 residues. Germline CDR1 and CDR2: MGHDK and SYGVNS. V gave up 2 bases and J gave up 9 bases; unmatched junction bases: 8. This CDR3 is CASSEGAGGPTEQFF. CDR3 coding DNA: TGTGCCAGCAGTGAAGGCGCGGGAGGGCCCACTGAGCAGTTCTTC.

The rearrangement joins TRBV18 to TRBJ2-1, with D perhaps matching TRBD2 (6 bases). The CDR3 is 14 amino acids. V gave up 6 bases and J gave up 7 bases, with 16 bases separating them. Germline V gene sequence: CDR1 KGHSH, CDR2 LQKENI. The CDR3 DNA sequence: TGTGCCAGCTCCACTCCAAGGGAGGTAAATGAGCAGTTCTTC. Translating it yields CASSTPREVNEQFF.

This clonotype was seen a few times. This chain joins TRBV7-9 and TRBJ2-7; TRBD1 agrees at 12 bases. V dropped 5 bases and J dropped 7; count of bases not matched to a gene: 9. From germline, CDR1 is SEHNR and CDR2 FQNEAQ (reference sequence). The CDR3 runs to 15 residues. The CDR3 nucleotides read TGTGCCAGCAGCCTCCGGGGACAGGGGGCAGGGGAGCAGTACTTC. It translates to CASSLRGQGAGEQYF.

This clonotype was seen repeatedly, ten times or more. V and J are TRBV10-3 and TRBJ2-1, with a possible D match to TRBD2 (5 bases). CDR1 and CDR2 (germline): ENHRY, SYGVKD. Trimming left V 8 bases short and J 5 bases short, with 16 bases between. The CDR3 runs 14 residues. CDR3 region: CAIGERFLDNEQFF. In nucleotides, the CDR3 is TGTGCCATCGGAGAGCGGTTTTTGGACAATGAGCAGTTCTTC.

There are many counts of this clonotype. The chain joins TRBV7-8 to TRBJ2-2, with 11 bases that match TRBD1. This CDR3 is 17 amino acids long. V lost 5 bases and J lost 5; bases outside the gene matches: 10. Looked up from germline, CDR1 is SGHVS and CDR2 is FQNEAQ. CDR3 sequence: CASSGKDRGLWTGELFF. CDR3 in DNA: TGTGCCAGCAGCGGGAAGGACAGGGGGCTTTGGACCGGGGAGCTGTTTTTT.

This clonotype was observed many times. The chain links TRBV12-3 or TRBV12-4 to TRBJ2-1; TRBD2 matches 8 bases. The CDR3 is made up of 15 amino acids. Trimming took 6 bases from V and 8 from J; bases not matched to a gene: 12. CDR3 nucleotide sequence: TGTGCCAGCAGGGAGACTAGCGCCCGGGAGGATGAGCAGTTCTTC. Encoded protein: CASRETSAREDEQFF.

The V call is TRBV10-3, the J call TRBJ1-2; 10 nucleotides match TRBD1. The CDR3 has 14 amino acids. The germline V gene encodes CDR1 ENHRY and CDR2 SYGVKD. V was clipped by 10 bases and J by 8 bases; unmatched bases: 13. The DNA for the CDR3 is TGTGCCACCCTGCTCGGGGACAGGGGACGAGGCTACACCTTC. Residues: CATLLGDRGRGYTF.

V is TRBV27 and J is TRBJ2-7; 10 bases line up with TRBD2. This CDR3 contains 14 residues. CDR1 is MNHEY, CDR2 SMNVEV, per germline (reference sequence). The junction had 6 bases not matched to a gene; V was cut back by 6 bases and J by 4 bases. The CDR3 DNA reads as TGTGCCAGCAGGGGTAGCGGGGGGCTGTACGAGCAGTACTTC. It codes for CASRGSGGLYEQYF.